This T cell receptor (beta chain) was recovered during a study of OX40 agonist ivuxolimab in advanced cancers. The CDR3 is 13 amino acids. Trimming took off 8 bases at V and 6 bases at J, with 15 bases between the two ends. The germline CDR1 and CDR2 sequences are LNHNV and YYDKDF (reference sequence). The repertoire was sequenced with immunoSEQ multiplex PCR; TCRdb's copy has only in-frame clones and lacks some. The sample has about 85,000 clones, approximately 83% seen once. Autoimmune disease history or systemic immunosuppression disqualified patients. The sample here was CD4+ or CD8+ T cells sorted from blood, taken in a trial of the OX40 agonist ivuxolimab. V usage is TRBV15 and J usage is TRBJ2-3; no clear D gene. This sequence originates from an adult with an advanced solid tumor such as melanoma, head and neck, liver or kidney cancer. CDR3 bases: TGTGCCACCCGAGGTGGCATTCGCGATACGCAGTATTTT. Translation gives CATRGGIRDTQYF.